These T cell receptor beta chains were read from a single sample in a study of T cell responses to AZD1222 COVID-19 vaccine. Libraries were prepared by immunoSEQ multiplex PCR; TCRdb keeps only in-frame clonotypes and omits some of them. The sample carries over 100,000 clones, about nine tenths recorded once. The sample consisted of peripheral blood, taken on day 0 of AZD1222 vaccination. Source of these receptors: an adult in good health. Both conserved end residues are part of each CDR3.

J,V,CDR3
TRBJ2-7,TRBV12-3/TRBV12-4,CASRDRNYEQYF
TRBJ2-2,TRBV27,CASSRDGGLAGTIGELFF
TRBJ1-1,TRBV5-1,CASSLGGSTEAFF
TRBJ2-5,TRBV7-2,CASSPPGSNGGTQYF
TRBJ2-5,TRBV7-3,CASSLSSGGARETQYF
TRBJ2-7,TRBV6-2/TRBV6-3,CASSSPAGDRYEQYF
TRBJ1-1,TRBV28,CASSTNGVTEAFF
TRBJ2-7,TRBV9,CASSGLAGPNEQYF
TRBJ2-1,TRBV11-2,CASSLLAGGLYNEQFF
TRBJ1-2,TRBV7-9,CASSLGLGGYTF
TRBJ2-1,TRBV7-9,CASSFVRQGTNEQFF
TRBJ1-2,TRBV7-9,CASSLISTGYGYTF
TRBJ2-2,TRBV6-1,CASSELTRTGELFF
TRBJ1-6,TRBV19,CASTPRGQPNSPLHF
TRBJ2-7,TRBV7-9,CASGTLPYEQYF
TRBJ2-1,TRBV3-1/TRBV3-2,CASSQWDRGRVYNEQFF
TRBJ2-3,TRBV3-1/TRBV3-2,CASSQDRTSGVNTDTQYF
TRBJ1-2,TRBV5-6,CASSLLGQGYYGYTF
TRBJ1-5,TRBV11-3,CASSPLPIIRDNDNQPQHF
TRBJ2-7,TRBV6-2/TRBV6-3,CASSWRGSYEQYF
TRBJ1-5,TRBV13,CASSPGQGRPQHF
TRBJ2-3,TRBV21-1,CASSTGTSGLTDTQYF
TRBJ2-3,TRBV11-3,CASSLTSGGDTQYF
TRBJ2-3,TRBV9,CASSVVAGGPEDTQYF
TRBJ2-3,TRBV6-1,CASSEDGGRTDTQYF
TRBJ1-5,TRBV27,CASSLSIGQPQHF
TRBJ1-5,TRBV11-2,CASSLKLVQPQHF
TRBJ1-1,TRBV24-1,CATSDPTGRAFF
TRBJ1-1,TRBV18,CASSRLGTALLNTEAFF
TRBJ2-5,TRBV6-2/TRBV6-3,CASSYGQGRAETQYF
TRBJ2-1,TRBV29-1,CSAESERYNEQFF
TRBJ2-2,TRBV2,CASSEAVQVGELFF
TRBJ2-7,TRBV7-2,CASSLAGGPLNYEQYF
TRBJ1-4,TRBV3-1/TRBV3-2,CASSQGRVSNEKLFF
TRBJ1-5,TRBV12-3/TRBV12-4,CASSLTGHQPQHF
TRBJ2-7,TRBV3-1/TRBV3-2,CASSQGAWAQYEQYF
TRBJ1-6,TRBV6-5,CASTEWGEGAPLHF
TRBJ2-3,TRBV5-1,CASSLDLAGGSDTQYF
TRBJ2-7,TRBV19,CASSADSGGRGEQYF
TRBJ2-1,TRBV6-6,CASSPGINPGPSYNEQFF
TRBJ1-2,TRBV6-2/TRBV6-3,CASSYGTGNGYGYTF
TRBJ2-2,TRBV19,CASLTGAMNTGELFF
TRBJ2-5,TRBV3-1/TRBV3-2,CASSPGTGKYQETQYF
TRBJ1-3,TRBV27,CASSSGAGNTIYF
TRBJ1-1,TRBV30,CAWSYPPAWGLNTEAFF
TRBJ1-6,TRBV10-1,CASSQGAQNSPLHF
TRBJ1-1,TRBV7-8,CASSRLPTGVGEAFF
TRBJ1-6,TRBV2,CASRKDSRSSYNSPLHF
TRBJ2-7,TRBV28,CASRPGTGVSYEQYF
TRBJ1-2,TRBV6-5,CASTGQGYGYTF
TRBJ1-1,TRBV2,CASSEQGVSNTEAFF
TRBJ2-5,TRBV27,CASSSQGSETQYF
TRBJ1-3,TRBV30,CAWTTGHGNTIYF